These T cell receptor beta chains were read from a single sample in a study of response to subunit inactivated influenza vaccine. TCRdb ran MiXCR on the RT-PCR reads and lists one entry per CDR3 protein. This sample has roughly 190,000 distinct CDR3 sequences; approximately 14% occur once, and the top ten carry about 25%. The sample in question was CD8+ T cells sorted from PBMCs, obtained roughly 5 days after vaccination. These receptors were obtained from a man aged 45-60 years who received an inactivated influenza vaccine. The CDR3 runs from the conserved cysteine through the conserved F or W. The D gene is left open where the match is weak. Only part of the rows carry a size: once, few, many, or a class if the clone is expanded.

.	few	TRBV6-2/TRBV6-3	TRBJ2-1	CAAAFRYNEQFF	TGTGCTGCAGCATTCCGCTACAATGAGCAGTTCTTC
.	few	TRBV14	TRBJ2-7	CASSQVNNLGQYF	TGTGCCAGCAGCCAAGTAAACAACCTCGGGCAGTACTTC
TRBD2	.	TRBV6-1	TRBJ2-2	CASSEDPTGGSTGELFF	TGTGCCAGCAGTGAAGACCCTACGGGGGGGAGCACCGGGGAGCTGTTTTTT
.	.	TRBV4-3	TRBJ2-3	CASSQVSSLRTDTQYF	TGCGCCAGCAGCCAAGTTTCTTCCCTCCGCACAGATACGCAGTATTTT
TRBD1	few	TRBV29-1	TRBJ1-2	CSVRDRADYGYTF	TGCAGCGTACGGGACAGGGCAGACTATGGCTACACCTTC
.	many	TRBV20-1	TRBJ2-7	CSARGVGEQYF	TGCAGTGCTAGAGGTGTGGGCGAGCAGTACTTC
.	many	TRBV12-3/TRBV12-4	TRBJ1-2	CASSEQGNGYTF	TGTGCCAGCAGTGAACAGGGAAATGGCTACACCTTC
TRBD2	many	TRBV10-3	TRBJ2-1	CAISEARYQREESYNEQFF	TGTGCCATCAGTGAGGCCAGGTATCAGCGGGAGGAGTCCTACAATGAGCAGTTCTTC
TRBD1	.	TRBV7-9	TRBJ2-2	CASSFYLGQDTGELFF	TGTGCCAGCAGCTTTTATTTGGGACAGGACACCGGGGAGCTGTTTTTT
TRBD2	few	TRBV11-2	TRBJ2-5	CASSLVGLAYQETQYF	TGTGCCAGCAGCTTAGTGGGACTAGCGTACCAAGAGACCCAGTACTTC
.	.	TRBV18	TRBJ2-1	CASSPQPEQFF	TGTGCCAGCTCACCTCAACCGGAGCAGTTCTTC
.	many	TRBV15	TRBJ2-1	CATSTAFGSTGLPNQQFF	TGTGCCACCAGCACCGCCTTTGGCTCAACGGGACTCCCTAATCAGCAGTTCTTC
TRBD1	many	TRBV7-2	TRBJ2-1	CASSPLAGGYNEQFF	TGTGCCAGCAGTCCTCTCGCAGGGGGATACAATGAGCAGTTCTTC
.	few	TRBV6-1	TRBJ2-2	CASSADKATGELFF	TGTGCCAGCAGTGCGGACAAGGCCACCGGGGAGCTGTTTTTT
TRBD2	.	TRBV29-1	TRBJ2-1	CSAPLRTSSYNEQFF	TGCAGCGCCCCCTTGAGGACTAGCTCCTACAATGAGCAGTTCTTC
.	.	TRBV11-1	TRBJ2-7	CASSSWDNNYEQYF	TGTGCCAGCAGCTCCTGGGACAACAACTACGAGCAGTACTTC
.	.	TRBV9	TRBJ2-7	CASSVHFLDEQYF	TGTGCCAGCAGCGTCCACTTCCTAGACGAGCAGTACTTC
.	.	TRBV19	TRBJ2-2	CASSIERGAAGELFF	TGTGCCAGTAGCATAGAAAGGGGGGCCGCCGGGGAGCTGTTTTTT
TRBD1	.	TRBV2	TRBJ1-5	CASSDLGTESNQPQHF	TGTGCCAGCAGTGACCTGGGGACAGAGAGCAATCAGCCCCAGCATTTT
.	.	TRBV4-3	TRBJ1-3	CASSQRGFSGNTIYF	TGCGCCAGCAGCCAAAGGGGTTTCTCTGGAAACACCATATATTTT
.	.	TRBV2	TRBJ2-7	CASGRVNYEQYF	TGTGCCAGCGGGCGGGTGAATTACGAGCAGTACTTC
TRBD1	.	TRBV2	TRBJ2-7	CASRGQISYEQYF	TGTGCCAGCAGGGGACAGATCTCCTACGAGCAGTACTTC
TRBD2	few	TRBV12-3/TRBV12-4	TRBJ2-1	CASSLTGTSGQRQFF	TGTGCCAGCAGTTTAACCGGGACTAGCGGGCAAAGGCAATTCTTC
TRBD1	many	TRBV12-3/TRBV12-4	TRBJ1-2	CAIRPDREGYTF	TGTGCCATCAGACCGGACAGGGAAGGCTACACCTTC
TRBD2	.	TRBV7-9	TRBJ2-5	CASSLGARTGGQETQYF	TGTGCCAGCAGCTTAGGGGCCAGGACGGGGGGCCAAGAGACCCAGTACTTC
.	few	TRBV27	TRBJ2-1	CASSLLSRNEQFF	TGTGCCAGCAGTTTATTATCACGCAATGAGCAGTTCTTC
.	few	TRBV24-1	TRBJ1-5	CATSDFYMVGPQHF	TGTGCCACCAGTGATTTTTATATGGTAGGGCCCCAGCATTTT
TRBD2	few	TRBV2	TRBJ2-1	CASSLTSGVPNEQFF	TGTGCCAGCAGTCTTACTAGCGGAGTCCCCAATGAGCAGTTCTTC
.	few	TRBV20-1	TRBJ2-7	CSARERDGYEQYF	TGCAGTGCTAGAGAAAGGGACGGTTACGAGCAGTACTTC
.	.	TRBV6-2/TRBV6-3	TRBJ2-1	CASNTGDDEQFF	TGTGCCAGCAACACGGGGGATGATGAGCAGTTCTTC
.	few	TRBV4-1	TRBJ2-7	CASSQDTGTYYEQYF	TGCGCCAGCAGCCAAGACACTGGGACATACTACGAGCAGTACTTC